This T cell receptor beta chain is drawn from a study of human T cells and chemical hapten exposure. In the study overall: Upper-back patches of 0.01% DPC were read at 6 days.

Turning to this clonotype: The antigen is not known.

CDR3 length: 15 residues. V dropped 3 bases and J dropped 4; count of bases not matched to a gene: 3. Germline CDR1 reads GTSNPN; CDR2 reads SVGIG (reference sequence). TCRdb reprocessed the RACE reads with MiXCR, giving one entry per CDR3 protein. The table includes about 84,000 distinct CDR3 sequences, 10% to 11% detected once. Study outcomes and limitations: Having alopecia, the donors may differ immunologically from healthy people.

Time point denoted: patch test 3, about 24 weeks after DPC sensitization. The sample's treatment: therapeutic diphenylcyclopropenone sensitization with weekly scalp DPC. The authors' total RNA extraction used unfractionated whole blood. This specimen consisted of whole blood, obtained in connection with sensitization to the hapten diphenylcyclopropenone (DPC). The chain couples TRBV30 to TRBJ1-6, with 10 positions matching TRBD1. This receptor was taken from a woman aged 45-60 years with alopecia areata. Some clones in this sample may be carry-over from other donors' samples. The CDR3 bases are TGTGCCTGGAGGGACAGGGGGATTTATAATTCACCCCTCCACTTT. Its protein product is CAWRDRGIYNSPLHF.